The 20 T cell receptor beta chains given below trace back to one sample, sequenced in a study of blood T cell repertoires in COVID-19. Profiled with immunoSEQ multiplex PCR; TCRdb holds only in-frame clones, not every one. The data contain 200,000 to 300,000 clones, roughly 91% of them singletons. The material sequenced was peripheral blood. These receptors were obtained from a man under 40 with COVID-19, enrolled during active disease.

The rearrangement joins TRBV27 to TRBJ1-4; 9 bases line up with TRBD1. The CDR3 runs 18 residues. J was trimmed by 0 bases and V by 6 bases; bases with no gene match: 11. The germline V gene encodes CDR1 MNHEY and CDR2 SMNVEV (reference sequence). CDR3 loop: CASSPGQGLRTTNEKLFF. The CDR3 coding sequence is TGTGCCAGCAGCCCGGGACAGGGATTGAGGACAACTAATGAAAAACTGTTTTTT.

For this clone: At one boundary the junction diverges from the germline segment, which might be a read error. The chain uses TRBV6-1 and TRBJ2-4; 14 bases agree with TRBD2. The CDR3 covers 18 residues. Germline CDR1 and CDR2: MNHNS and SASEGT. The CDR3 is CASSEGLAGGLAKNIQYF. In nucleotides, the CDR3 is TGTGCCAGCAGCGAAGGACTAGCGGGGGGACTAGCCAAAAACATTCAGTACTTC.

The chain employs TRBV3-1 (or the pseudogene TRBV3-2) and TRBJ1-4; D unresolved. Germline lookup yields CDR1 LGHDT and CDR2 YNNKEL (reference sequence). V lost 2 bases and J 8 bases, leaving 15 bases between the germline ends. The length of the CDR3 is 15 residues. The DNA of the CDR3 is TGTGCCAGCAGCCAAAACGATTGGACTATCGAAAAACTGTTTTTT. It yields the protein CASSQNDWTIEKLFF.

This clone was seen only once. The rearrangement joins TRBV10-3 to TRBJ2-3; D is unresolved. Trimming pared 4 bases from V and 0 bases from J, leaving 17 bases between. Germline CDR1 is ENHRY and CDR2 is SYGVKD. The CDR3 loop spans 17 amino acids. DNA of the CDR3: TGTGCCATCAGTGGGAAATTACGTAGCACTAGCACAGATACGCAGTATTTT. Its translation is CAISGKLRSTSTDTQYF.

This sequence joins TRBV7-2 and TRBJ1-5, with 7 nucleotides matching TRBD1. The CDR3 is made up of 16 amino acids. The germline CDR1 and CDR2 sequences are SGHTA and FQGNSA. With V trimmed by 0 bases and J by 2 bases, 4 bases remained unmatched. In DNA form, the CDR3 reads TGTGCCAGCAGCTTAGCAGGGGGCGTTGGCAATCAGCCCCAGCATTTT. Its translation: CASSLAGGVGNQPQHF.

This sequence joins TRBV6-4 and TRBJ2-1; TRBD2 is a possible D gene (5 bases). Per the germline V gene, CDR1 is MRHNA and CDR2 is SNTAGT. This CDR3 region has 14 residues. V lost 5 bases and J 5 bases, leaving 13 bases between the germline ends. The CDR3 here is CASSISAYDNEQFF. CDR3 in DNA: TGTGCCAGCAGTATTAGCGCCTACGACAATGAGCAGTTCTTC.

This chain joins TRBV5-5 and TRBJ1-1; D not resolved. Germline V lookup: CDR1 SGHKS, CDR2 YYEKEE (reference sequence). CDR3 length equals 14 residues. Trimming pared 0 bases from V and 2 bases from J, leaving 8 bases between. CDR3 in amino acids: CASSLGVLNTEAFF. In nucleotides, the CDR3 is TGTGCCAGCAGCTTGGGTGTGCTAAACACTGAAGCTTTCTTT.

This CDR3 reads CASSIRAGNYGYTF. In DNA, the CDR3 is TGTGCCAGTAGTATCCGGGCGGGGAACTATGGCTACACCTTC. The chain employs TRBV19 and TRBJ1-2; D is undetermined. V dropped 3 bases and J dropped 2 bases, with 10 bases sitting between them. The germline gives CDR1 LNHDA, CDR2 SQIVND (reference sequence). The CDR3 runs to 14 residues.

The rearrangement links TRBV19 to TRBJ2-4, with D unclear. The V gene's germline CDR1 is LNHDA and CDR2 SQIVND (reference sequence). The CDR3 has 13 amino acids. The V end was cut by 5 bases, the J end by 0 bases, with 5 bases between. The CDR3 DNA sequence: TGTGCCAGTAGTGAACAAGCCAAAAACATTCAGTACTTC. This codes for CASSEQAKNIQYF.

This clone occurred a few times. The rearrangement links TRBV10-3 to TRBJ1-1; possible D gene TRBD1, 5 bases. The CDR3 is 14 residues long. CDR1 and CDR2 (germline): ENHRY, SYGVKD. V lost 4 bases and J 6 bases, leaving 15 bases between the germline ends. The CDR3 loop reads CAISAKGLRAEAFF. For the CDR3, the DNA is TGTGCCATCAGTGCGAAGGGGTTAAGGGCTGAAGCTTTCTTT.

This clone was observed a single time. V usage is TRBV3-1 (or the pseudogene TRBV3-2) and J usage is TRBJ2-1; 12 bases fit TRBD2. CDR1 is LGHDT and CDR2 is YNNKEL in the germline V gene (reference sequence). With 6 bases clipped from V and 7 bases from J, the junction kept 7 bases outside the gene matches. The CDR3 runs to 15 residues. The CDR3 nucleotides are TGTGCCAGCAGTCGGACTAGCGGGACGAGGAATGAGCAGTTCTTC. Its protein product is CASSRTSGTRNEQFF.

The rearrangement links TRBV10-2 to TRBJ2-1; 8 nucleotides line up with TRBD2. J lost 7 bases, V lost 2 bases, and 1 base had no gene match. CDR1 and CDR2 (germline): WSHSY, SAAADI. CDR3 length: 13 amino acids. CDR3 nucleotide sequence: TGCGCCAGCAGTGAGCCGGGGGGGAATGAGCAGTTCTTC. Encoded protein: CASSEPGGNEQFF.

The chain carries TRBV18 and TRBJ1-1; 7 bases are shared with TRBD1. This CDR3 contains 12 residues. Germline V gene data show CDR1 as KGHSH and CDR2 as LQKENI. The ends lost 5 bases at V and 10 bases at J; junction bases unmatched: 7. Here the CDR3 DNA reads TGTGCCAGCTCAGGGGACAGATCTGTAGCTTTCTTT. It codes for CASSGDRSVAFF.

J is TRBJ2-2 and V is TRBV29-1, with D perhaps matching TRBD2 (6 bases). CDR1 and CDR2 from the germline V gene are SQVTM and ANQGSEA. This CDR3 is 13 amino acids long. Trimming took off 5 bases at V and 5 bases at J, with 12 bases between the two ends. This CDR3 is CSVSGLGTGELFF. For the CDR3, the DNA is TGCAGCGTTTCGGGACTCGGTACCGGGGAGCTGTTTTTT.

The chain uses TRBV5-1 and TRBJ1-2, with D possibly being TRBD1 (5 bases). Trimming took off 3 bases at V and 4 bases at J, with 13 bases between the two ends. Germline V CDR1 and CDR2: SGHRS, YFSETQ. This CDR3 region has 14 residues. In nucleotides, the CDR3 is TGCGCCAGCAGCTGGACCCCGGGGGGCTATGGCTACACCTTC. Protein sequence: CASSWTPGGYGYTF.

The rearrangement uses TRBV5-6 and TRBJ1-1; the D gene is possibly TRBD1 (5 bases). The CDR3 contains 13 residues. Trimming left V 1 base short and J 11 bases short, with 15 bases between. The germline gives CDR1 SGHDT, CDR2 YYEEEE. CDR3 sequence reads: CASSLPGGIEAFF. In nucleotides, the CDR3 is TGTGCCAGCAGCTTGCCGGGGGGGATCGAGGCTTTCTTT.

This clone was picked up a small number of times. This chain joins TRBV2 and TRBJ1-6, with 8 bases aligning to TRBD1. The V gene end was trimmed by 6 bases and the J gene end by 7 bases; junction bases not matched to a gene: 8. The V gene's germline CDR1 is SNHLY and CDR2 FYNNEI. This CDR3 region has 15 residues. The DNA of the CDR3 is TGTGCCAGCAGACCGGGACAGGAGACGAATTCACCCCTCCACTTT. It is translated as CASRPGQETNSPLHF. Supplemented by reference TRBV2 and TRBJ1-6, the full variable domain reads EPEVTQTPSHQVTQMGQEVILRCVPISNHLYFYWYRQILGQKVEFLVSFYNNEISEKSEIFDDQFSVERPDGSNFTLKIRSTKLEDSAMYFCASRPGQETNSPLHFGNGTRLTVT.

This chain joins TRBV29-1 and TRBJ1-6; TRBD1 agrees at 7 bases. CDR3 length: 13 residues. Trimming took 7 bases from V and 6 from J; bases not matched to a gene: 6. CDR1 and CDR2 (germline): SQVTM, ANQGSEA. The CDR3 DNA sequence: TGCAGCGCCAGGGACAGCAGTAATTCACCCCTCCACTTT. Translation gives CSARDSSNSPLHF.

This chain uses TRBV5-1 with TRBJ2-2; no definite D call. The CDR3 covers 17 residues. The V gene's germline CDR1 is SGHRS and CDR2 YFSETQ. V lost 4 bases and J 0 bases, leaving 16 bases between the germline ends. CDR3 sequence reads: CASSPTPGWSNTGELFF. DNA of the CDR3: TGCGCCAGCAGCCCAACCCCTGGCTGGTCGAACACCGGGGAGCTGTTTTTT.

This clone came up once. V usage is TRBV11-3 and J usage is TRBJ2-2; the D gene is possibly TRBD1 (6 bases). V was pared by 5 bases and J by 0 bases, with 13 bases between. In germline, CDR1 is SGHNT, CDR2 YENEEA. CDR3 length equals 16 residues. CDR3 region: CASSQQQGANTGELFF. DNA of the CDR3: TGTGCCAGCAGCCAGCAACAGGGCGCGAACACCGGGGAGCTGTTTTTT.